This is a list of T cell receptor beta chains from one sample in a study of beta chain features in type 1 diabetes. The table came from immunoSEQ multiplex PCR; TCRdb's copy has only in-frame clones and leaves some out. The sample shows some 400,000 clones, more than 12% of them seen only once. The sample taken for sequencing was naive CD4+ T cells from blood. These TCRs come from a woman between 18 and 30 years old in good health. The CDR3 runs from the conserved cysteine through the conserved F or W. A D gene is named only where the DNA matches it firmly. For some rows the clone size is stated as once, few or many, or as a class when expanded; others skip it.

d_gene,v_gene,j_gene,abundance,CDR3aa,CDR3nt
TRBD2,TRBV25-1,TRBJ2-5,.,CASSTHGTSGSETQYF,TGTGCCAGCAGTACCCATGGGACTAGCGGGAGTGAGACCCAGTACTTC
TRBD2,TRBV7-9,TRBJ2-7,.,CASSFWHGLAGEQYF,TGTGCCAGCAGCTTTTGGCATGGACTAGCGGGCGAGCAGTACTTC
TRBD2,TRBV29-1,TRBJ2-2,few,CSVVGTSDGELFF,TGCAGCGTTGTAGGGACTAGCGACGGGGAGCTGTTTTTT
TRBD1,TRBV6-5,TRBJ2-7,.,CASSYSAGGEQYF,TGTGCCAGCAGTTACTCGGCAGGGGGCGAGCAGTACTTC
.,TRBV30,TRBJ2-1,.,CASLFRTRHNEQFF,TGTGCCTCTCTCTTCAGGACAAGACACAATGAGCAGTTCTTC
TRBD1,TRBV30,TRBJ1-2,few,CAWTRQGPYGYTF,TGTGCCTGGACTAGACAGGGGCCCTATGGCTACACCTTC
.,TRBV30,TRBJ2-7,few,CAWSREVSYEQYF,TGTGCCTGGAGTAGGGAGGTCTCCTACGAGCAGTACTTC
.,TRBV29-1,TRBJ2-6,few,CSVQVASSGANVLTF,TGCAGCGTACAGGTGGCGAGCTCTGGGGCCAACGTCCTGACTTTC
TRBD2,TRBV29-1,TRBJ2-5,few,CSVVDRLARETQYF,TGCAGCGTTGTAGACAGACTAGCGCGGGAGACCCAGTACTTC
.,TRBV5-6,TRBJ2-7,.,CASTRQVHAYEQYF,TGTGCCAGCACCCGGCAGGTGCACGCCTACGAGCAGTACTTC
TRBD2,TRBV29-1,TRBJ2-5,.,CSVESAGGGETQYF,TGCAGCGTTGAATCAGCGGGAGGGGGGGAGACCCAGTACTTC
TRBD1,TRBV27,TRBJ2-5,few,CASSLDRAKETQYF,TGTGCCAGCAGTTTGGACAGGGCGAAAGAGACCCAGTACTTC
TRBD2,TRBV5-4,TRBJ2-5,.,CASRSTSGSRETQYF,TGTGCCAGCCGCTCTACTAGCGGGAGCAGGGAGACCCAGTACTTC
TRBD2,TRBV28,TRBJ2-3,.,CASSLPSGVLTDTQYF,TGTGCCAGCAGTTTGCCTAGCGGGGTACTTACAGATACGCAGTATTTT
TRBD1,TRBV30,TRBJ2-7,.,CAWTKPGQGRLYEQYF,TGTGCCTGGACCAAACCGGGACAGGGCCGGTTATACGAGCAGTACTTC
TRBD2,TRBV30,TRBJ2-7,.,CAWNRLAGHSYEQYF,TGTGCCTGGAACCGACTAGCGGGGCACTCCTACGAGCAGTACTTC
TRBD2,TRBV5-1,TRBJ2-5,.,CASSMGLAGGETQYF,TGCGCCAGCAGTATGGGACTAGCGGGAGGAGAGACCCAGTACTTC
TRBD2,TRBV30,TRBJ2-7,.,CAWSPGLAIRHEQYF,TGTGCCTGGAGTCCGGGACTAGCAATTCGACACGAGCAGTACTTC
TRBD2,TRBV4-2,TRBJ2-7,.,CASSQGLAGGQTYEQYF,TGTGCCAGCAGCCAGGGACTAGCGGGAGGGCAGACTTACGAGCAGTACTTC
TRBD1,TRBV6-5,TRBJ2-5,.,CASSRDRGRETQYF,TGTGCCAGCAGCCGGGACAGGGGAAGAGAGACCCAGTACTTC
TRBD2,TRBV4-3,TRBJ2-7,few,CASSPTSGKPYEQYF,TGCGCCAGCAGCCCGACTAGCGGGAAGCCCTACGAGCAGTACTTC
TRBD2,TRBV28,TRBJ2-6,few,CASKRDVSFSSGANVLTF,TGTGCCAGCAAGCGGGACGTGTCTTTCAGCTCTGGGGCCAACGTCCTGACTTTC